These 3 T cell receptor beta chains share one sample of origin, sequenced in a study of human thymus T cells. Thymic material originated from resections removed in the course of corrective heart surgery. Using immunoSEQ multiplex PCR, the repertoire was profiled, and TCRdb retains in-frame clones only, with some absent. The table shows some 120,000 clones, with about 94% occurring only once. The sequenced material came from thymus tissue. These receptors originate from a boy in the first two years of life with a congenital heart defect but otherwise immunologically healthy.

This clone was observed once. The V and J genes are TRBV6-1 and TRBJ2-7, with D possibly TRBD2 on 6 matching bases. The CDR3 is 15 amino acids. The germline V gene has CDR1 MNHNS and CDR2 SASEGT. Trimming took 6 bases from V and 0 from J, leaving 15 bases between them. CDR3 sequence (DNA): TGTGCCAGCAGCCCCGAACGGGGGAGCTCCTACGAGCAGTACTTC. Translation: CASSPERGSSYEQYF.

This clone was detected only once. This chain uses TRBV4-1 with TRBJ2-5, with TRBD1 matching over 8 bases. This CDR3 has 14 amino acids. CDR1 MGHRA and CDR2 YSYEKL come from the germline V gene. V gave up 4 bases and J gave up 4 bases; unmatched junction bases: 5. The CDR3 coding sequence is TGCGCCAGCAGCCCTACAGGGGGTGGAGAGACCCAGTACTTC. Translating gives CASSPTGGGETQYF.

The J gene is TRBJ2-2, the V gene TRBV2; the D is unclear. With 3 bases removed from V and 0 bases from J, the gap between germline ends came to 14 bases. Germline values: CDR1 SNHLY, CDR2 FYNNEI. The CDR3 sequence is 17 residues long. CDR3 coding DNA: TGTGCCAGCAGTGAGTTCTCATGGAGCCCGAACACCGGGGAGCTGTTTTTT. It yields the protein CASSEFSWSPNTGELFF. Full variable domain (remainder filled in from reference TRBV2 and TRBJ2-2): EPEVTQTPSHQVTQMGQEVILRCVPISNHLYFYWYRQILGQKVEFLVSFYNNEISEKSEIFDDQFSVERPDGSNFTLKIRSTKLEDSAMYFCASSEFSWSPNTGELFFGEGSRLTVL.